The next 27 T cell receptor beta chains were all read from a single sample in a study of T cell responses to AZD1222 COVID-19 vaccine. Sequencing was performed with immunoSEQ multiplex PCR; in TCRdb, only in-frame clones are kept and a portion is missing. Here the sample spans approximately 45,000 clones, more than 70% being singletons. Sample: peripheral blood, taken 28 days after the second AZD1222 dose. These receptors originate from an adult who received the AZD1222 COVID-19 vaccine.

The rearrangement uses TRBV6-1 and TRBJ2-3; 11 bases fit TRBD2. With 4 bases clipped from V and 8 bases from J, the junction kept 11 bases outside the gene matches. Germline V gene sequence: CDR1 MNHNS, CDR2 SASEGT. The CDR3 runs 16 residues. CDR3 sequence (DNA): TGTGCCAGCAGTGGCATACTAGCGGGGGAGGGCGGTACGCAGTATTTT. Its translation is CASSGILAGEGGTQYF.

The chain employs TRBV6-5 and TRBJ1-6, with a tentative D call TRBD1 (6 bases). Trimming took off 6 bases at V and 8 bases at J, with 17 bases between the two ends. The CDR3 length is 15 residues. Germline assignment: CDR1 MNHEY and CDR2 SVGAGI. The CDR3 spells CASSQQRGGHSPLHF. The CDR3 region has the DNA TGTGCCAGCAGCCAACAAAGGGGGGGCCATTCACCCCTCCACTTT.

CDR3 in DNA: TGTGCCAGCAGCCCCCAAAGACAGGGGGGAAGAGAGACCCAGTACTTC. This codes for CASSPQRQGGRETQYF. The chain carries TRBV11-2 and TRBJ2-5; 9 bases line up with TRBD1. CDR3 size: 16 residues. V lost 5 bases to trimming and J lost 4 bases; unmatched junction nucleotides: 11. Looked up from germline, CDR1 is SGHAT and CDR2 is FQNNGV.

The V gene is TRBV5-1, the J gene TRBJ2-3; the D gene could be TRBD1 or TRBD2 (5 bases each). Trimming cost V 4 bases and J 2 bases, with 14 bases left between them. The germline CDR1 and CDR2 sequences are SGHRS and YFSETQ. CDR3 length: 15 amino acids. CDR3 DNA: TGCGCCAGCAGCCGGGGAAGGGGTGCCACAGATACGCAGTATTTT. Translated, it gives CASSRGRGATDTQYF.

The V and J genes are TRBV5-1 and TRBJ1-1, with D perhaps matching TRBD1 (6 bases). CDR1 is SGHRS and CDR2 is YFSETQ in the germline V gene. V gave up 0 bases and J gave up 4 bases, with 13 bases separating them. The CDR3 consists of 15 residues. The CDR3 sequence: CASSLVGGAGTEAFF. The CDR3 DNA reads TGCGCCAGCAGCTTGGTTGGGGGCGCGGGCACTGAAGCTTTCTTT. The complete variable domain, with remaining parts taken from reference TRBV5-1 and TRBJ1-1, reads KAGVTQTPRYLIKTRGQQVTLSCSPISGHRSVSWYQQTPGQGLQFLFEYFSETQRNKGNFPGRFSGRQFSNSRSEMNVSTLELGDSALYLCASSLVGGAGTEAFFGQGTRLTVV.

A note on this clone: Other nucleotide sequences from this sample produce the same CDR3. This chain links TRBV5-1 with TRBJ2-3; D remains unclear. From germline, CDR1 is SGHRS and CDR2 YFSETQ. This CDR3 comprises 12 residues. The V gene lost 0 bases and the J gene lost 4 bases, with 3 bases spanning the gap. The CDR3 sequence is CASSLEADTQYF. CDR3 nucleotide sequence: TGCGCCAGCAGCTTGGAGGCAGATACGCAGTATTTT.

V gene TRBV14 combines with J gene TRBJ2-5; no definite D call. There are 12 residues in the CDR3. The germline V and J ends were trimmed by 4 bases and 7 bases, with 10 bases remaining between them. The germline gives CDR1 SGHDN, CDR2 FVKESK. In nucleotides, the CDR3 is TGTGCCAGCAGCCTGGGGTTCGGGACCCAGTACTTC. This sequence encodes CASSLGFGTQYF.

This clone appeared once. The chain recombines TRBV15 with TRBJ2-7; D gene unclear. This CDR3 has 13 amino acids. With 3 bases removed from V and 6 bases from J, the gap between germline ends came to 12 bases. Germline CDR1 LNHNV, CDR2 YYDKDF (reference sequence). CDR3 loop: CATSRDNLGEQYF. CDR3 in DNA: TGTGCCACCAGCAGGGATAATCTTGGCGAGCAGTACTTC. Full variable domain (remainder filled in from reference TRBV15 and TRBJ2-7): DAMVIQNPRYQVTQFGKPVTLSCSQTLNHNVMYWYQQKSSQAPKLLFHYYDKDFNNEADTPDNFQSRRPNTSFCFLDIRSPGLGDTAMYLCATSRDNLGEQYFGPGTRLTVT.

V usage is TRBV5-6 and J usage is TRBJ1-2, with D uncertain. Germline CDR1 SGHDT, CDR2 YYEEEE. Trimming took 4 bases from V and 5 from J, leaving 21 bases between them. This CDR3 is 16 amino acids long. In DNA form, the CDR3 reads TGTGCCAGCAGCCCGGATTTGGGTGCCTTGGGGTATGGCTACACCTTC. It encodes CASSPDLGALGYGYTF.

This rearrangement joins TRBV7-2 to TRBJ1-2, with 7 nucleotides matching TRBD1. CDR3 length: 14 amino acids. J lost 4 bases, V lost 7 bases, and 9 bases had no gene match. CDR1 SGHTA and CDR2 FQGNSA come from the germline V gene. The CDR3 is CASTPLGQIYGYTF. The CDR3 DNA reads TGTGCCAGCACCCCGCTGGGACAGATCTATGGCTACACCTTC.

The chain carries TRBV30 and TRBJ1-5; 10 bases line up with TRBD1. CDR3 length equals 16 residues. Germline V CDR1 and CDR2: GTSNPN, SVGIG (reference sequence). Trimming cost V 4 bases and J 0 bases; bases outside gene matches: 6. The CDR3 nucleotides read TGTGCCTGGACAAGGGACAGGGGAGGTAGCAATCAGCCCCAGCATTTT. Protein product: CAWTRDRGGSNQPQHF.

The rearrangement uses TRBV18 and TRBJ2-1, with TRBD2 matching over 10 bases. V lost 2 bases and J lost 8; bases outside the gene matches: 6. Germline CDR1 reads KGHSH; CDR2 reads LQKENI. The CDR3 is made up of 15 amino acids. The DNA of the CDR3 is TGTGCCAGCTCACCAGGGAGCGGGAGGGGTCATGAGCAGTTCTTC. Translated, it gives CASSPGSGRGHEQFF.

The CDR3 here is CASSQDTSGLRRETQYF. CDR3 sequence (DNA): TGTGCCAGCAGCCAAGATACTAGTGGACTACGCAGAGAGACCCAGTACTTC. This sequence joins TRBV14 and TRBJ2-5; possible D gene TRBD2, 6 bases. V was cut by 0 bases and J by 4 bases, with 18 bases left in between. Germline CDR1 SGHDN, CDR2 FVKESK. This CDR3 has 17 amino acids.

Turning to this clone: The same CDR3 is also encoded by other DNA sequences in this sample. V and J are TRBV18 and TRBJ1-5; 11 bases are a match to TRBD1. CDR1 KGHSH and CDR2 LQKENI come from the germline V gene. V trimming: 2 bases; J trimming: 4 bases; junction bases outside the gene matches: 1. This CDR3 has 15 residues. This chain's CDR3 is CASSPGTGGNQPQHF. The CDR3 DNA sequence: TGTGCCAGCTCACCAGGGACAGGGGGGAATCAGCCCCAGCATTTT.

The chain carries TRBV7-2 and TRBJ1-6; D call uncertain. Trimming took 5 bases from V and 6 from J, leaving 14 bases between them. Looked up from germline, CDR1 is SGHTA and CDR2 is FQGNSA. This CDR3 region has 15 residues. CDR3 loop: CASSLGTSGNSPLHF. The CDR3 nucleotides read TGTGCCAGCAGCCTGGGAACTAGCGGTAATTCACCCCTCCACTTT.

The CDR3 spells CASSLQGNTEAFF. The DNA of the CDR3 is TGTGCCAGCAGCTTACAGGGGAACACTGAAGCTTTCTTT. The chain links TRBV7-2 to TRBJ1-1, with D possibly TRBD1 on 5 matching bases. Germline CDR1 is SGHTA and CDR2 is FQGNSA. Trimming stripped 2 bases from V and 1 base from J, with 5 bases between. The CDR3 loop spans 13 amino acids.

V and J are TRBV18 and TRBJ2-2; TRBD1 might be the D (6 bases). Germline values: CDR1 KGHSH, CDR2 LQKENI. The V end was cut by 4 bases, the J end by 4 bases, with 10 bases between. This CDR3 has 14 residues. DNA of the CDR3: TGTGCCAGCTCACTCGGACAGACCACCGGGGAGCTGTTTTTT. Translation: CASSLGQTTGELFF.

The V and J genes are TRBV24-1 and TRBJ2-3; maybe TRBD2 (5 bases). CDR3 length equals 13 residues. V gave up 3 bases and J gave up 3 bases, with 6 bases separating them. CDR1 is KGHDR, CDR2 SFDVKD, per germline. CDR3 residues: CATSDGGTDTQYF. CDR3 bases: TGTGCCACCAGTGATGGCGGGACAGATACGCAGTATTTT.

The chain is built from TRBV9 and TRBJ2-1; 10 positions agree with TRBD2. Per the germline V gene, CDR1 is SGDLS and CDR2 is YYNGEE. J was trimmed by 5 bases and V by 3 bases; bases with no gene match: 11. CDR3 size: 17 residues. The CDR3, as DNA: TGTGCCAGCAGCGGCTGGGGAGCGGGAGGGTCTAACAATGAGCAGTTCTTC. Encoded protein: CASSGWGAGGSNNEQFF.

V usage is TRBV7-2 and J usage is TRBJ2-5; TRBD2 matches at 8 bases. The CDR3 consists of 14 residues. J gave up 5 bases and V 1 base, and 3 bases lay outside the gene matches. Germline-derived CDR1 and CDR2 are SGHTA and FQGNSA. The chain's CDR3 is CASSLGSGGETQYF. The CDR3 DNA reads TGTGCCAGCAGCTTAGGATCGGGAGGGGAGACCCAGTACTTC.

The chain carries TRBV6-2 or TRBV6-3 and TRBJ2-7; D may be TRBD1 (6 bases). The CDR3 spans 13 residues. Trimming shortened V by 5 bases and J by 2 bases, and 10 bases separated the two germline ends. Germline CDR1 and CDR2: MNHEY and SVGEGT. The CDR3 reads CASSRTGTYEQYF. The DNA for the CDR3 is TGTGCCAGCAGTCGCACAGGGACCTACGAGCAGTACTTC.

The gene calls are TRBV29-1 and TRBJ1-5; no firm D call. The CDR3 is made up of 13 amino acids. Germline assignment: CDR1 SQVTM and CDR2 ANQGSEA. V shed 6 bases and J shed 3 bases, with 12 bases lying between them. CDR3 residues: CSVVPGYNQPQHF. The CDR3 nucleotides are TGCAGCGTCGTCCCGGGGTACAATCAGCCCCAGCATTTT.

The chain joins TRBV19 to TRBJ2-3, with 8 positions matching TRBD2. Germline CDR1 is LNHDA and CDR2 is SQIVND (reference sequence). This CDR3 has 17 amino acids. The J segment lost 2 bases and the V segment lost 4 bases, leaving 11 bases of the junction unmatched. The CDR3 region has the DNA TGTGCCAGTAGTACCCGCGGGGGGAAAGGGGCCACAGATACGCAGTATTTT. Protein product: CASSTRGGKGATDTQYF.

This clone has more than one count but fewer than ten. The CDR3 here is CATSTSPGVGDYEQYF. CDR3 DNA sequence: TGTGCCACCAGCACATCCCCCGGGGTGGGAGACTACGAGCAGTACTTC. This chain connects TRBV15 to TRBJ2-7, with TRBD2 as a possible D gene (5 bases). This CDR3 contains 16 residues. With 4 bases removed from V and 3 bases from J, the gap between germline ends came to 19 bases. Germline V gives CDR1 LNHNV, CDR2 YYDKDF (reference sequence).

The rearrangement uses TRBV6-5 and TRBJ2-3, with a tentative D call TRBD1 (5 bases). V lost 0 bases to trimming and J lost 4 bases, with 11 bases between them. The CDR3 covers 15 residues. Germline V gene lookup returns CDR1 MNHEY and CDR2 SVGAGI. The chain's CDR3 is CASSYSTVGPDTQYF. The DNA for the CDR3 is TGTGCCAGCAGTTACTCGACAGTGGGTCCAGATACGCAGTATTTT.

The chain recombines TRBV21-1 with TRBJ1-1. TRBV21-1 is noted as a pseudogene. CDR3 length: 15 amino acids. The CDR3, as DNA: TGTGCCAGCAGCACCCCTTCGGGGTTATCTTCTGAAGCTTTCTTT. It specifies CASSTPSGLSSEAFF.

The V and J genes are TRBV3-1 (or the pseudogene TRBV3-2) and TRBJ1-5, with D perhaps TRBD1 (5 bases). The germline CDR1 and CDR2 sequences are LGHDT and YNNKEL (reference sequence). Trimming left V 5 bases short and J 2 bases short, with 10 bases between. The CDR3 is 14 amino acids. The CDR3 DNA is TGTGCCAGCAGCGCCAGGGTCGGCAATCAGCCCCAGCATTTT. Its protein product is CASSARVGNQPQHF.